The entry that follows covers one TCR beta chain sequence. The antigen is not known. The record originates from a study of lymphopenia after photon versus proton radiotherapy. Germline V gene lookup returns CDR1 ENHRY and CDR2 SYGVKD. This CDR3 is built from 19 residues. Trimming at V came to 3 bases and at J to 0 bases, leaving 13 bases not matched to a gene. The study's findings and limits: Photon-treated patients lost naive T cells and TCR diversity; proton-treated stayed stable. In patients who died, overall survival fell as post-nadir TCR diversity dropped more.

The protocol was immunoSEQ multiplex PCR, while the TCRdb copy is restricted to in-frame clones and leaves out a portion. The sample carries approximately 66,000 clones, 86% recorded once. The receptor comes from a man aged 35 to 55 with gastric cancer. The sequences come from peripheral blood, collected from a patient treated with photon-based radiotherapy. The chain is built from TRBV10-3 and TRBJ2-1, with TRBD2 matching over 8 bases. CDR3 DNA sequence: TGTGCCATCAGTGATCCAGCGCGGGGGGCACTGAGCTCCTACAATGAGCAGTTCTTC. Translating it yields CAISDPARGALSSYNEQFF.